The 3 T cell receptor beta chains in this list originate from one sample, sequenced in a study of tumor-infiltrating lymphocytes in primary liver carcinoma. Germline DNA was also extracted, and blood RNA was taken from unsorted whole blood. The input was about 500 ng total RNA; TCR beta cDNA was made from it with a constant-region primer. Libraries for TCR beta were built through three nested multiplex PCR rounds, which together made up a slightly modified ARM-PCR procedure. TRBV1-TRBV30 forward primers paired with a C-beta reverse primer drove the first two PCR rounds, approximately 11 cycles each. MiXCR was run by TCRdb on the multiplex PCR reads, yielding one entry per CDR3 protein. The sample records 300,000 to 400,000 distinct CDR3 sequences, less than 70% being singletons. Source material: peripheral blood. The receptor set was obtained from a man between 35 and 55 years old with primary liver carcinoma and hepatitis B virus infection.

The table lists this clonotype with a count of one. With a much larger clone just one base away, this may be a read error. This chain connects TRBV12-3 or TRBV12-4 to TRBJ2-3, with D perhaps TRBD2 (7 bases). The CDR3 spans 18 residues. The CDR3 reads CTSSLSLRGGGTTDTQYF. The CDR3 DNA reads TGTACCAGCAGTTTAAGTCTTAGAGGGGGGGGAACGACAGATACGCAGTATTTT.

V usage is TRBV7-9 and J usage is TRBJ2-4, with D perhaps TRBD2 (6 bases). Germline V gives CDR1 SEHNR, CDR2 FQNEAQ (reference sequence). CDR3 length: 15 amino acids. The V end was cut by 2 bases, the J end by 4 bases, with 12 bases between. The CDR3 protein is CASSLSASAKNIQYF. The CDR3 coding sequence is TGTGCCAGCAGCTTATCGGCTAGCGCTAAAAACATTCAGTACTTC.

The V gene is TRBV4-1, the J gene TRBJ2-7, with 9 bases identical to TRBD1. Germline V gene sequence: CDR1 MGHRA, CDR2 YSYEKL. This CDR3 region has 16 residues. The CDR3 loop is CSNRLTEDRGLYEQYF. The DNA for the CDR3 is TGCTCCAACAGGTTAACAGAGGACAGGGGCCTCTACGAGCAGTACTTC.